The rows below give T cell receptor beta chains drawn from one sample of a study of CD8 T cells in Susac syndrome. MiXCR, run by TCRdb on the immunoSEQ multiplex PCR reads, gives a single entry per CDR3 protein. The table shows roughly 190,000 distinct CDR3 sequences, with roughly 95% occurring only once. The sequencing input was CD4+ T cells from PBMCs. Receptors originate from a human donor in good health. The CDR3 runs from the conserved cysteine through the conserved F or W.

V,J,CDR3
TRBV30,TRBJ2-3,CASHTDTQYF
TRBV27,TRBJ2-3,CASRLGGLAGERTQYF
TRBV4-3,TRBJ2-3,CASSQDPAGVLDTQYF
TRBV20-1,TRBJ1-5,CSASGRGYQPQHF
TRBV24-1,TRBJ2-1,CATSATDRAEGQFF
TRBV7-2,TRBJ1-1,CASSFKGTVMNTEAFF
TRBV20-1,TRBJ2-7,CSASRRGTSYEQYF
TRBV7-9,TRBJ1-1,CASSLSQAEAFF
TRBV30,TRBJ2-1,CAWRERQEQFF
TRBV3-1,TRBJ1-2,CASSQGDWGGYTF
TRBV30,TRBJ2-3,CAWSVLDRTDTQYF
TRBV28,TRBJ1-2,CASSRTEDGYTF
TRBV7-9,TRBJ2-5,CASSPSEVLKETQYF
TRBV7-9,TRBJ2-4,CASSLGDRGNIQYF